This TCR beta chain derives from a study of cytomegalovirus exposure and HLA in healthy donors. Germline V CDR1 and CDR2: MDHEN, SYDVKM. This CDR3 has 15 amino acids. After removal of 4 bases from V and 2 bases from J, the junction contained 4 bases not matched to a gene. Details on this clone: Its antigen is as yet unknown.

The primer mix had 60 Vbeta and 13 Jbeta primers. Some clones are missing from TCRdb's copy, which holds only in-frame ones; the method was immunoSEQ multiplex PCR. The table for this sample gives 65,000 to 80,000 clones. Study conclusions and caveats: Among TCR sequences, most were rare, though some public TCRs appeared in many donors. Immune exposure information available was restricted to CMV serostatus. TCR beta V segments were, for the most part, productive about 87% or about 30% of the time in an earlier analysis. Among donors in an Asian-associated ancestry cluster, a later analysis reportedly found fewer N-insertions than the roughly 700-donor mean.

This receptor was taken from a female donor in good health and CMV-seropositive. The specimen was PBMCs. The chain has TRBV28 and TRBJ1-5; TRBD1 matches 8 bases. This chain's CDR3 is CASSSDRGRNQPQHF. CDR3 in DNA: TGTGCCAGCAGTTCAGACAGGGGTCGCAATCAGCCCCAGCATTTT.